In its sample, the clone carrying this TCR beta chain was seen many times. Germline V gives CDR1 SGHVS, CDR2 FNYEAQ. The CDR3 is made up of 15 amino acids. V lost 0 bases to trimming and J lost 1 base, with 8 bases between them. Researchers took RNA transcripts and amplified the TCR beta CDR3 regions from them. A set of HTBI primers served as the primers for a first-round RT-PCR of the TCR CDR3. One entry per CDR3 protein results from TCRdb running MiXCR on the multiplex PCR reads. The sample has some 720,000 distinct CDR3 sequences, roughly 15% seen once. These data come from a study of T cells in Graves' hyperthyroidism and ophthalmopathy. The source of the PBMCs was approximately 9.5 ml of fresh peripheral blood.

The sequencing sample was made of blood. The V call is TRBV7-6, the J call TRBJ2-3; D might be TRBD2 (5 bases). The sequence was collected from a man aged 18 to 30 with Graves' hyperthyroidism. CDR3 loop: CASSLAAGRTDTQYF. Written as DNA, the CDR3 is TGTGCCAGCAGCTTAGCCGCGGGCCGCACAGATACGCAGTATTTT.